This passage covers 20 T cell receptor beta chains from one sample sequenced in a study of control samples from healthy donors and cancer patients. Only in-frame clones appear in the TCRdb table, and some are missing; sequencing was by immunoSEQ multiplex PCR. The sample carries approximately 84,000 clones, 91% recorded once. The specimen sequenced was blood. These receptor sequences come from a man aged 30 to 39 in good health.

The V call is TRBV19, the J call TRBJ2-2, with TRBD1 identical over 8 bases. Per germline, CDR1 LNHDA and CDR2 SQIVND (reference sequence). Trimming at V came to 2 bases and at J to 7 bases, leaving 9 bases not matched to a gene. This CDR3 region has 16 residues. The CDR3 spells CASSIWTGKFLGELFF. CDR3 nucleotides: TGTGCCAGTAGTATATGGACAGGGAAGTTTCTCGGGGAGCTGTTTTTT.

The rearrangement links TRBV30 to TRBJ1-1; D ambiguous. Per the germline V gene, CDR1 is GTSNPN and CDR2 is SVGIG (reference sequence). The V end lost 6 bases, the J end lost 2 bases, and 16 bases lay between the germline ends. This CDR3 is 14 amino acids long. CDR3 DNA: TGTGCCTGCCCCGAGGCGGGAAAAAACACTGAAGCTTTCTTT. It yields the protein CACPEAGKNTEAFF. The whole variable domain, remainder taken from reference TRBV30 and TRBJ1-1, is SQTIHQWPATLVQPVGSPLSLECTVEGTSNPNLYWYRQAAGRGLQLLFYSVGIGQISSEVPQNLSASRPQDRQFILSSKKLLLSDSGFYLCACPEAGKNTEAFFGQGTRLTVV.

The chain carries TRBV7-2 and TRBJ2-3; the D call may be TRBD1 or TRBD2 (5 bases each). CDR1 and CDR2 from the germline V gene are SGHTA and FQGNSA. The CDR3 runs to 16 residues. The ends were cut back, 2 bases at V and 0 bases at J, with 12 bases in the middle. The CDR3 sequence: CASSLRGALSTDTQYF. CDR3 nucleotide sequence: TGTGCCAGCAGCTTAAGAGGGGCTCTTAGCACAGATACGCAGTATTTT.

The chain links TRBV2 to TRBJ1-1; a possible D gene is TRBD1 (5 bases). CDR3 length equals 14 residues. Germline V gene lookup returns CDR1 SNHLY and CDR2 FYNNEI. V was cut by 4 bases and J by 0 bases, with 9 bases left in between. DNA for the CDR3: TGTGCCAGCAGTGGGGACGGCTTGAACACTGAAGCTTTCTTT. It codes for CASSGDGLNTEAFF.

The rearrangement joins TRBV2 to TRBJ2-1, with a tentative D call TRBD2 (6 bases). Per germline, CDR1 SNHLY and CDR2 FYNNEI. Trimming stripped 6 bases from V and 10 bases from J, with 13 bases between. The CDR3 runs to 12 residues. For the CDR3, the DNA is TGTGCCAGCAGGGGGGACGGGAGCGAGCAGTTCTTC. Amino acid sequence: CASRGDGSEQFF. Looking up the rest from reference TRBV2 and TRBJ2-1 gives the full variable domain: EPEVTQTPSHQVTQMGQEVILRCVPISNHLYFYWYRQILGQKVEFLVSFYNNEISEKSEIFDDQFSVERPDGSNFTLKIRSTKLEDSAMYFCASRGDGSEQFFGPGTRLTVL.

The chain joins TRBV30 to TRBJ1-2; no firm D call. The CDR3 runs 12 residues. V was shortened by 3 bases and J by 5 bases, with 10 bases between the two germline ends. The germline CDR1 and CDR2 sequences are GTSNPN and SVGIG (reference sequence). CDR3 sequence: CAWSAIRYGYTF. CDR3 DNA sequence: TGTGCCTGGAGCGCCATACGGTATGGCTACACCTTC.

The J gene is TRBJ2-5, the V gene TRBV5-1; D is unresolved. The germline gives CDR1 SGHRS, CDR2 YFSETQ. V lost 3 bases to trimming and J lost 3 bases, with 12 bases between them. The CDR3 length is 14 residues. The CDR3 nucleotides read TGCGCCAGCAGCTCCCGGGCCCAAGAAGAGACCCAGTACTTC. This sequence encodes CASSSRAQEETQYF. Full variable domain (remainder filled in from reference TRBV5-1 and TRBJ2-5): KAGVTQTPRYLIKTRGQQVTLSCSPISGHRSVSWYQQTPGQGLQFLFEYFSETQRNKGNFPGRFSGRQFSNSRSEMNVSTLELGDSALYLCASSSRAQEETQYFGPGTRLLVL.

The chain recombines TRBV18 with TRBJ1-3; D is ambiguous. The CDR3 has 15 residues. Germline values: CDR1 KGHSH, CDR2 LQKENI. V was trimmed by 5 bases and J by 5 bases, leaving 16 bases between them. CDR3 nucleotides: TGTGCCAGCTCATCTAGGCCCGGCTCCAGAAACACCATATATTTT. This gives the protein CASSSRPGSRNTIYF.

J is TRBJ1-3 and V is TRBV28; possibly TRBD1 for D (6 bases). The germline V gene has CDR1 MDHEN and CDR2 SYDVKM. V lost 3 bases and J lost 0, with 9 bases in between. This CDR3 is built from 15 residues. CDR3 in amino acids: CASSFPRGSGNTIYF. CDR3 DNA: TGTGCCAGCAGTTTCCCCAGGGGCTCTGGAAACACCATATATTTT.

The chain employs TRBV20-1 and TRBJ2-1; D gene ambiguous. The germline V gene has CDR1 DFQATT and CDR2 SNEGSKA (reference sequence). This CDR3 spans 14 amino acids. V lost 3 bases, J lost 6 bases, and 15 bases lay in between. The CDR3 reads CSASSTARVNEQFF. In DNA, the CDR3 is TGCAGTGCTAGTTCAACAGCGAGAGTCAATGAGCAGTTCTTC.

The V call is TRBV28, the J call TRBJ2-5, with D possibly matching TRBD1 (6 bases). V was trimmed by 4 bases and J by 1 base, leaving 10 bases between them. Germline V gives CDR1 MDHEN, CDR2 SYDVKM. The CDR3 length is 14 residues. CDR3 region: CASSSGQIQETQYF. The DNA for the CDR3 is TGTGCCAGCAGTTCAGGACAGATCCAAGAGACCCAGTACTTC.

This clone was recorded only once. This chain links TRBV5-5 with TRBJ2-3; 7 nucleotides align to TRBD2. Germline V gene sequence: CDR1 SGHKS, CDR2 YYEKEE (reference sequence). The CDR3 totals 15 residues. V lost 0 bases and J lost 2; bases outside the gene matches: 3. The CDR3 bases are TGTGCCAGCAGCTTGGTCAGCGGGGCCACAGATACGCAGTATTTT. Its protein product is CASSLVSGATDTQYF.

V gene TRBV7-9 combines with J gene TRBJ2-3; a possible D gene is TRBD1 (6 bases). Looked up from germline, CDR1 is SEHNR and CDR2 is FQNEAQ (reference sequence). The CDR3 sequence is 18 residues long. Trimming pared 1 base from V and 4 bases from J, leaving 21 bases between. CDR3 coding DNA: TGTGCCAGCAGCTTAGTGTGGGCAGGGGATATCCTGCCAGATACGCAGTATTTT. Translated: CASSLVWAGDILPDTQYF.

This chain links TRBV9 with TRBJ1-6, with D uncertain. The CDR3 extends over 14 amino acids. The V end lost 3 bases, the J end lost 4 bases, and 8 bases lay between the germline ends. Germline CDR1 is SGDLS and CDR2 is YYNGEE. The CDR3 spells CASSARDYNSPLHF. The CDR3, as DNA: TGTGCCAGCAGCGCGCGGGATTATAATTCACCCCTCCACTTT. Full variable domain (missing parts from reference TRBV9 and TRBJ1-6): DSGVTQTPKHLITATGQRVTLRCSPRSGDLSVYWYQQSLDQGLQFLIQYYNGEERAKGNILERFSAQQFPDLHSELNLSSLELGDSALYFCASSARDYNSPLHFGNGTRLTVT.

This clone appeared once. The V gene is TRBV2, the J gene TRBJ2-1, with TRBD1 identical over 10 bases. The length of the CDR3 is 15 residues. Germline CDR1 reads SNHLY; CDR2 reads FYNNEI. Unmatched junction bases numbered 6, after V lost 8 bases and J lost 2 bases. The CDR3 nucleotides are TGTGCCAGCGACTCCGGGACAGGGGCCTACAATGAGCAGTTCTTC. Residues: CASDSGTGAYNEQFF.

The genes are TRBV3-1 (or the pseudogene TRBV3-2) and TRBJ2-6; D is perhaps TRBD2 (6 bases). This CDR3 has 16 amino acids. Germline lookup yields CDR1 LGHDT and CDR2 YNNKEL (reference sequence). Trimming took off 0 bases at V and 2 bases at J, with 8 bases between the two ends. The CDR3 loop reads CASSQDGGTGANVLTF. CDR3 DNA: TGTGCCAGCAGCCAAGATGGGGGGACTGGGGCCAACGTCCTGACTTTC.

The chain links TRBV18 to TRBJ2-2; a weak D match, TRBD2 (5 bases). CDR1 and CDR2 (germline): KGHSH, LQKENI. The CDR3 spans 15 residues. V lost 2 bases and J 2 bases, leaving 9 bases between the germline ends. This CDR3 is CASSPVSGNTGELFF. CDR3 nucleotide sequence: TGTGCCAGCTCACCAGTGAGCGGAAACACCGGGGAGCTGTTTTTT.

The sample holds one count of this clone. V gene TRBV28 combines with J gene TRBJ2-3; 11 nucleotides agree with TRBD2. V was pared by 8 bases and J by 5 bases, with 9 bases of the junction left unmatched. The CDR3 consists of 15 residues. The germline V gene encodes CDR1 MDHEN and CDR2 SYDVKM. CDR3 DNA sequence: TGTGCCAGCGGGCGACTAGCGGGATCTGTAGATACGCAGTATTTT. It specifies CASGRLAGSVDTQYF. Full variable domain (remainder filled in from reference TRBV28 and TRBJ2-3): DVKVTQSSRYLVKRTGEKVFLECVQDMDHENMFWYRQDPGLGLRLIYFSYDVKMKEKGDIPEGYSVSREKKERFSLILESASTNQTSMYLCASGRLAGSVDTQYFGPGTRLTVL.

V gene TRBV6-2 or TRBV6-3 combines with J gene TRBJ1-2, with TRBD1 as a possible D gene (6 bases). Trimming removed 5 bases at V and 3 bases at J, with 19 bases between. Germline CDR1 and CDR2: MNHEY and SVGEGT. The CDR3 has 16 residues. The CDR3 nucleotides read TGTGCCAGCAGTCCACAGGGAGGTCTTCTAGACTATGGCTACACCTTC. Protein product: CASSPQGGLLDYGYTF.

This clone was found once. This chain links TRBV6-5 with TRBJ1-2, with 9 positions matching TRBD1. Looked up from germline, CDR1 is MNHEY and CDR2 is SVGAGI. CDR3 size: 13 residues. V lost 8 bases, J lost 1 base, and 2 bases stayed unmatched. The CDR3 loop reads CASGTGINYGYTF. The DNA for the CDR3 is TGTGCCAGCGGGACAGGGATTAACTATGGCTACACCTTC.